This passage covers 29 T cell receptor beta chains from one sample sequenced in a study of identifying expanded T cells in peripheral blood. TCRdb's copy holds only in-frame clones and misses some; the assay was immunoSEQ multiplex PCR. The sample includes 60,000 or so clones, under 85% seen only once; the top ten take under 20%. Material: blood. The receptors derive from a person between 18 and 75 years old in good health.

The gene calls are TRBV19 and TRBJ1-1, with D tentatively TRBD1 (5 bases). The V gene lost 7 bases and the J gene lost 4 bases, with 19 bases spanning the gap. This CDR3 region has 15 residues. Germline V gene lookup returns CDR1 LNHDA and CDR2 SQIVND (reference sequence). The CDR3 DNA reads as TGTGCCAGTAAGTGGGGGAGGGGCGACGGCACTGAAGCTTTCTTT. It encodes CASKWGRGDGTEAFF. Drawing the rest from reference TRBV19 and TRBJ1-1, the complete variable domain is DGGITQSPKYLFRKEGQNVTLSCEQNLNHDAMYWYRQDPGQGLRLIYYSQIVNDFQKGDIAEGYSVSREKKESFPLTVTSAQKNPTAFYLCASKWGRGDGTEAFFGQGTRLTVV.

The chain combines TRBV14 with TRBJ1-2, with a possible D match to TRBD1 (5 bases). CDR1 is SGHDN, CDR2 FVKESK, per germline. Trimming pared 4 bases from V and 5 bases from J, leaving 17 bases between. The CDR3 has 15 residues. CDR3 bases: TGTGCCAGCAGCCGCACCCGGGACGGAACATATGGCTACACCTTC. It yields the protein CASSRTRDGTYGYTF.

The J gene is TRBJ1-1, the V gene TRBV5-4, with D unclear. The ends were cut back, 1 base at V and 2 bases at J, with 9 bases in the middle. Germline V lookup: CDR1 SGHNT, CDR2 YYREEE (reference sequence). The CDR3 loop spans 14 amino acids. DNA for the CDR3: TGTGCCAGCAGCTTGTCATCGGCTAACACTGAAGCTTTCTTT. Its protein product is CASSLSSANTEAFF.

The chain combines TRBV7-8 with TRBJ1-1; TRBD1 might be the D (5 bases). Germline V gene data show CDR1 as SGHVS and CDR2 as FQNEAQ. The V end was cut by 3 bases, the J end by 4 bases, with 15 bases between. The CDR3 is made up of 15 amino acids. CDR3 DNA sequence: TGTGCCAGCAGCTTCAGGAGGGGCGCGGTCACTGAAGCTTTCTTT. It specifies CASSFRRGAVTEAFF.

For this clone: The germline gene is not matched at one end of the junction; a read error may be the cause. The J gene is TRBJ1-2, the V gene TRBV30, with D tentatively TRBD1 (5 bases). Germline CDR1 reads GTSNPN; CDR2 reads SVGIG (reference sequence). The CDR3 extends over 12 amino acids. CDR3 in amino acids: CAWSVPGTAIAF. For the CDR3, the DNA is TGTGCCTGGAGTGTTCCCGGGACCGCGATCGCCTTC. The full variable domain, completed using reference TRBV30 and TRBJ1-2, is SQTIHQWPATLVQPVGSPLSLECTVEGTSNPNLYWYRQAAGRGLQLLFYSVGIGQISSEVPQNLSASRPQDRQFILSSKKLLLSDSGFYLCAWSVPGTAIAFGSGTRLTVV.

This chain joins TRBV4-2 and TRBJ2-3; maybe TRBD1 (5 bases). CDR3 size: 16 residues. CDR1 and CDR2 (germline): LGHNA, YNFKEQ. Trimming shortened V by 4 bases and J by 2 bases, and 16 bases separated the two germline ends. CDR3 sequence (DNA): TGTGCCAGCAGCCCCGCGCAGGGCGCAACCACAGATACGCAGTATTTT. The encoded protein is CASSPAQGATTDTQYF.

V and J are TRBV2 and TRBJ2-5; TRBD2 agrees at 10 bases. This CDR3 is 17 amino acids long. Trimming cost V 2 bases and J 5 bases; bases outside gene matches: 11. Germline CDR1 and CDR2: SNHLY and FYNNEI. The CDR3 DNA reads TGTGCCAGCAGTGAAAGTGTTCTAACTAGCGGGAAGGAGACCCAGTACTTC. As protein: CASSESVLTSGKETQYF.

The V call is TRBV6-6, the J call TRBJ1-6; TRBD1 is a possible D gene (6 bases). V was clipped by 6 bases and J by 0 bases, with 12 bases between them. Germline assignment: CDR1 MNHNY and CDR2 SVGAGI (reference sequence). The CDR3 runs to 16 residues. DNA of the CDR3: TGTGCCAGCAGCAGTGACAGGAGCTCCTATAATTCACCCCTCCACTTT. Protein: CASSSDRSSYNSPLHF.

The CDR3, as DNA: TGTGCCAGCAGTTACTCGTCAGGGGGTTACGAGCAGTACTTC. It specifies CASSYSSGGYEQYF. The rearrangement links TRBV6-6 to TRBJ2-7, with 7 nucleotides matching TRBD1. Germline trimming cut 0 bases from V and 4 bases from J; bases unmatched to any gene: 3. Germline CDR1 reads MNHNY; CDR2 reads SVGAGI (reference sequence). This CDR3 has 14 amino acids.

The CDR3 sequence is CASIDPDGGVTDTQYF. The CDR3 bases are TGTGCCAGCATAGACCCAGATGGGGGAGTTACAGATACGCAGTATTTT. The chain uses TRBV7-2 and TRBJ2-3; the D gene could be TRBD1 or TRBD2 (5 bases each). This CDR3 region has 16 residues. The V gene lost 7 bases and the J gene lost 3 bases, with 20 bases spanning the gap. Per the germline V gene, CDR1 is SGHTA and CDR2 is FQGNSA.

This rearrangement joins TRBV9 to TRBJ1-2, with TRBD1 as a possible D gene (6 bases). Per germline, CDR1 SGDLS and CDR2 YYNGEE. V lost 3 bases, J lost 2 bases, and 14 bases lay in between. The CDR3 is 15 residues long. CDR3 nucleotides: TGTGCCAGCAGCGCGAGGGACACTCTAAACTATGGCTACACCTTC. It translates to CASSARDTLNYGYTF.

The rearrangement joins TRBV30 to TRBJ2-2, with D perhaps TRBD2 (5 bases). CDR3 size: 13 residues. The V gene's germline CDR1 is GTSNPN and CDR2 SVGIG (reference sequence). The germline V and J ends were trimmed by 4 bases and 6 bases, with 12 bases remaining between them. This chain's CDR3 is CAWKTHGAGELFF. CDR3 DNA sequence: TGTGCCTGGAAGACTCACGGGGCCGGGGAGCTGTTTTTT. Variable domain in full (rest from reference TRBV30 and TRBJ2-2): SQTIHQWPATLVQPVGSPLSLECTVEGTSNPNLYWYRQAAGRGLQLLFYSVGIGQISSEVPQNLSASRPQDRQFILSSKKLLLSDSGFYLCAWKTHGAGELFFGEGSRLTVL.

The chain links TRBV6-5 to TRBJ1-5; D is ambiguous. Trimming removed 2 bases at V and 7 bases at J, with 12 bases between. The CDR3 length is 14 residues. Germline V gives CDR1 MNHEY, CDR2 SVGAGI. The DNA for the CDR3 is TGTGCCAGCAGTTACGGGGTAGGTAACCAGCCCCAGCATTTT. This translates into CASSYGVGNQPQHF.

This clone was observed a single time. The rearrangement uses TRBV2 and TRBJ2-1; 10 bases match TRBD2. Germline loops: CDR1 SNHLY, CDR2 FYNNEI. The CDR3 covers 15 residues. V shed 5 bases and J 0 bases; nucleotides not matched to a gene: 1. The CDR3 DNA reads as TGTGCCAGCAGTCCTAGCGGGAGCTCCTACAATGAGCAGTTCTTC. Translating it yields CASSPSGSSYNEQFF.

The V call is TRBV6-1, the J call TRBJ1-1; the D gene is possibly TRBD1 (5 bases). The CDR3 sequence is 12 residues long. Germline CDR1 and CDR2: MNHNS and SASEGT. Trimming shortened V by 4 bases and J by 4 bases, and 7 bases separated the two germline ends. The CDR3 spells CASSGRGTEAFF. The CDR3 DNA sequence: TGTGCCAGCAGTGGTAGGGGCACTGAAGCTTTCTTT.

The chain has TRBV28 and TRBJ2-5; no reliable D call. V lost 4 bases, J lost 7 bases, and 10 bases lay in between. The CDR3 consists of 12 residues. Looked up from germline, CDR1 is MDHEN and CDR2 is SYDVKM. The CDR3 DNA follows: TGTGCCAGCAGTTCCTCCCTAGGGACCCAGTACTTC. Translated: CASSSSLGTQYF.

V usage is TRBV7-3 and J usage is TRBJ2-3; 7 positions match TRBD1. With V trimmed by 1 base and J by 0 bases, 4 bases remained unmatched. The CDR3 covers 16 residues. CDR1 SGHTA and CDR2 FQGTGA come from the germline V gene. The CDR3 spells CASSLRGGLSTDTQYF. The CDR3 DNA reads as TGTGCCAGCAGCTTAAGAGGGGGCCTTAGCACAGATACGCAGTATTTT.

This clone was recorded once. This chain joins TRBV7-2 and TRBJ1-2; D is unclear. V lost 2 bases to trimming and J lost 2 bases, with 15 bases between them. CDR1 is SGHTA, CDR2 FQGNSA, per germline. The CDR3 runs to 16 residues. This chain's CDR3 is CASSLYPLSRNYGYTF. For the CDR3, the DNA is TGTGCCAGCAGCTTATACCCTTTAAGCAGGAACTATGGCTACACCTTC.

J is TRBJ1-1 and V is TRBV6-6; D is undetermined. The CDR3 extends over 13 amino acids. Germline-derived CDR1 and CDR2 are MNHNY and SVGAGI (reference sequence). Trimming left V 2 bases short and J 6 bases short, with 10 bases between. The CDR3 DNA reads TGTGCCAGCAGTTACGACAAGGTTGCTGAAGCTTTCTTT. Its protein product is CASSYDKVAEAFF.

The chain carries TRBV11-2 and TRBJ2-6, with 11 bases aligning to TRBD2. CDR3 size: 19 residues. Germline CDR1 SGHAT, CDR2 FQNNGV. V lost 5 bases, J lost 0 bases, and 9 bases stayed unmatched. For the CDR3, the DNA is TGTGCCAGCAGCGTAACGGTTAGCGGGGGGGCCTCTGGGGCCAACGTCCTGACTTTC. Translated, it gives CASSVTVSGGASGANVLTF.

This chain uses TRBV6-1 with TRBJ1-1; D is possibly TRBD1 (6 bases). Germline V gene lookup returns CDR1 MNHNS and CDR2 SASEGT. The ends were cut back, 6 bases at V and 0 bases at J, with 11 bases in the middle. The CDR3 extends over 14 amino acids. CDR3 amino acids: CASREGEVNTEAFF. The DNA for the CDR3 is TGTGCCAGCAGGGAGGGGGAAGTGAACACTGAAGCTTTCTTT.

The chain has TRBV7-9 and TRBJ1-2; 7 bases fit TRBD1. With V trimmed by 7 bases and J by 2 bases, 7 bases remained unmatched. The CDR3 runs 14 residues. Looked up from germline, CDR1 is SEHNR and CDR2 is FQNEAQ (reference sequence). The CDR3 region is CASIRQGINYGYTF. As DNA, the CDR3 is TGTGCCAGCATCCGACAGGGTATAAACTATGGCTACACCTTC. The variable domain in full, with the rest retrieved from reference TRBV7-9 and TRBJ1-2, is DTGVSQNPRHKITKRGQNVTFRCDPISEHNRLYWYRQTLGQGPEFLTYFQNEAQLEKSRLLSDRFSAERPKGSFSTLEIQRTEQGDSAMYLCASIRQGINYGYTFGSGTRLTVV.

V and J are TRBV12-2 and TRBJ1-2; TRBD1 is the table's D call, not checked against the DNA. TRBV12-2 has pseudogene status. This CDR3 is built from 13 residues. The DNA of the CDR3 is TGTGCAGCCTGGCCAGGAAGGATTTATGGCTACACCTTC. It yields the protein CAAWPGRIYGYTF.

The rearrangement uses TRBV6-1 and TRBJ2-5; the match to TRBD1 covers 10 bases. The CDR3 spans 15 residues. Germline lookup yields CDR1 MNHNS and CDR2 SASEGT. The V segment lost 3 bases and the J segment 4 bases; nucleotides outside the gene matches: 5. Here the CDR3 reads CASSDRQGAGETQYF. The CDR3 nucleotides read TGTGCCAGCAGTGACCGACAGGGGGCAGGAGAGACCCAGTACTTC.

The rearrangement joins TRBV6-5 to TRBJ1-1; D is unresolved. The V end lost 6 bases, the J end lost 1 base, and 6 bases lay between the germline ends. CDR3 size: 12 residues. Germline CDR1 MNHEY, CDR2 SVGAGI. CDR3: CASSFPNTEAFF. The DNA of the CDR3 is TGTGCCAGCAGCTTCCCGAACACTGAAGCTTTCTTT.

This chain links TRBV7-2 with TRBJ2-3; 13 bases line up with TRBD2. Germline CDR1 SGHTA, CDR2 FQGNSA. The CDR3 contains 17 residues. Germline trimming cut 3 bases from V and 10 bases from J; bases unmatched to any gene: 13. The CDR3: CASSLMGLAGISGAQYF. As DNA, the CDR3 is TGTGCCAGCAGCTTGATGGGACTAGCGGGGATTTCAGGAGCGCAGTATTTT.

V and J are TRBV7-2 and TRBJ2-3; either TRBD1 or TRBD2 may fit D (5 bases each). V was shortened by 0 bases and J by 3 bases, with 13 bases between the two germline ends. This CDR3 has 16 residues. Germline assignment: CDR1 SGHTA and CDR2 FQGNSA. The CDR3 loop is CASSLAGEGPTDTQYF. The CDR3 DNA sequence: TGTGCCAGCAGCTTAGCGGGGGAAGGGCCGACAGATACGCAGTATTTT.

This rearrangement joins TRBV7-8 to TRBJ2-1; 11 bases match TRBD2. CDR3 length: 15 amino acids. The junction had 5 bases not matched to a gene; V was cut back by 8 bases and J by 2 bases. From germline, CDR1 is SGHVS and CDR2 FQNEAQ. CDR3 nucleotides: TGTGCCAGCCGGACTAGCGGGCTCACCTACAATGAGCAGTTCTTC. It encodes CASRTSGLTYNEQFF.

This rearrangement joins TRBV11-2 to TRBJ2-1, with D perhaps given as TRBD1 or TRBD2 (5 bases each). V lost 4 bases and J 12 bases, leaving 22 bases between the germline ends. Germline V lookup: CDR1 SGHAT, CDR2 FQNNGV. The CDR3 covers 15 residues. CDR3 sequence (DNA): TGTGCCAGCAGCTCAACCGAAGGGTCTCAGGGACGGCAGTTCTTC. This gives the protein CASSSTEGSQGRQFF.